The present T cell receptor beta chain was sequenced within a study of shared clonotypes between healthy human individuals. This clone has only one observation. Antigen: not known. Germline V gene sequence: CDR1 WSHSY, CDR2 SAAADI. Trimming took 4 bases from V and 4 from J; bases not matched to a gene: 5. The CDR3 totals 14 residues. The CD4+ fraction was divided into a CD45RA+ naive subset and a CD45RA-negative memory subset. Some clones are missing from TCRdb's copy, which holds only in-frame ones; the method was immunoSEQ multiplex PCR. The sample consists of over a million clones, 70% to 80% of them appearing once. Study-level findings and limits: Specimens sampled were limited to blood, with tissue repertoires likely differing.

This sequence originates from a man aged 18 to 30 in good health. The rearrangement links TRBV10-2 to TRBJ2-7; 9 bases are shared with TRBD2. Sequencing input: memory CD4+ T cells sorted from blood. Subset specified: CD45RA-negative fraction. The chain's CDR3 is CASSGAGGRYEQYF. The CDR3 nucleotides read TGCGCCAGCAGTGGTGCGGGAGGGCGGTACGAGCAGTACTTC.